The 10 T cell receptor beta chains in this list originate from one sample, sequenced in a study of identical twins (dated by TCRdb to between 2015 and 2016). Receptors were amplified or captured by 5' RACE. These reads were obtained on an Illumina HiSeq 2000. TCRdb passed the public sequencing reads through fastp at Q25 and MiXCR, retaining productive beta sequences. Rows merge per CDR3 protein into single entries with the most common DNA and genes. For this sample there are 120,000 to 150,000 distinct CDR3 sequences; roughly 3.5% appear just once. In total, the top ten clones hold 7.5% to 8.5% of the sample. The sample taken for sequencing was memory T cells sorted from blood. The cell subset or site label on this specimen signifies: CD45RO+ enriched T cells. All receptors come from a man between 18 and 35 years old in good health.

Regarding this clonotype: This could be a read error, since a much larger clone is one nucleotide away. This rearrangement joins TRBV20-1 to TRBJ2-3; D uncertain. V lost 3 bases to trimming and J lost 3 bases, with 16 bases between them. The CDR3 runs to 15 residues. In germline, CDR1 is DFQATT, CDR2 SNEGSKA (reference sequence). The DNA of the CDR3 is TGCAGTGCTAGGAACGTTGATGGACGGACAGATACGCAGTATTTT. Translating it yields CSARNVDGRTDTQYF.

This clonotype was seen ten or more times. CDR3 DNA sequence: TGTGCCAGCAGGCTGAGCGACAGAATTGGTCAGCCCCAGCATTTT. Protein: CASRLSDRIGQPQHF. This sequence joins TRBV12-3 or TRBV12-4 and TRBJ1-5, with a weak D call TRBD1 (5 bases). This CDR3 is built from 15 residues. Trimming stripped 6 bases from V and 6 bases from J, with 18 bases between.

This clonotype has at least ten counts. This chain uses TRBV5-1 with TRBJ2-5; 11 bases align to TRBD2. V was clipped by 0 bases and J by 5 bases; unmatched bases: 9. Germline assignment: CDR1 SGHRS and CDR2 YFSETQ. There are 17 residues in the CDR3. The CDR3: CASSLEPSGGLRETQYF. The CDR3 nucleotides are TGCGCCAGCAGCTTGGAGCCTAGCGGGGGGCTTCGGGAGACCCAGTACTTC.

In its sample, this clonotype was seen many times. CDR3 coding DNA: TGCGCCAGCGAACTAGGCGGGAGCCCCGATACGCAGTATTTT. Translated: CASELGGSPDTQYF. The J gene is TRBJ2-3, the V gene TRBV5-1; 7 nucleotides match TRBD2. CDR3 size: 14 residues. Germline trimming cut 7 bases from V and 6 bases from J; bases unmatched to any gene: 11. Germline V lookup: CDR1 SGHRS, CDR2 YFSETQ.

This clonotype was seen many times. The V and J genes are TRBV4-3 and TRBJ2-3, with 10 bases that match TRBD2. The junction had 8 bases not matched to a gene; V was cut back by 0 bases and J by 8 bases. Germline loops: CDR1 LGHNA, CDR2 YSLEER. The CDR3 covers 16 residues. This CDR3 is CASSQDLAGVGGTQYF. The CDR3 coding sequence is TGCGCCAGCAGCCAAGACCTAGCGGGAGTAGGGGGTACGCAGTATTTT.

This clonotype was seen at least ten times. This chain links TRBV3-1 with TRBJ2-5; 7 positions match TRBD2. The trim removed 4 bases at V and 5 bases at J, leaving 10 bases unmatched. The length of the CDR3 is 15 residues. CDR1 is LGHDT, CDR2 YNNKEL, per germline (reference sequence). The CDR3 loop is CASSLIGLGGETQYF. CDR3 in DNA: TGTGCCAGCAGCCTAATAGGGCTGGGGGGGGAGACCCAGTACTTC.

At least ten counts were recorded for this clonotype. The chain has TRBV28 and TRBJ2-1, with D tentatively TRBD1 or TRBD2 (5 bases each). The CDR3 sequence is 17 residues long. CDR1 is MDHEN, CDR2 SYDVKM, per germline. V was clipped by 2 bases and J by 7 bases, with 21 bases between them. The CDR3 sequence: CASSLGSAGAILNEQFF. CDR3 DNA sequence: TGTGCCAGCAGTTTAGGAAGTGCCGGGGCGATATTGAATGAGCAGTTCTTC.

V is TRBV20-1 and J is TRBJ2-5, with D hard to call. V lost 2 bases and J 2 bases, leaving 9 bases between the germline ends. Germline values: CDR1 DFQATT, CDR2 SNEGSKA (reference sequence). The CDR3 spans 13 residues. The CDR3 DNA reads TGCAGTGCTAGACCGACGAGACAAGAGACCCAGTACTTC. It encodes CSARPTRQETQYF.

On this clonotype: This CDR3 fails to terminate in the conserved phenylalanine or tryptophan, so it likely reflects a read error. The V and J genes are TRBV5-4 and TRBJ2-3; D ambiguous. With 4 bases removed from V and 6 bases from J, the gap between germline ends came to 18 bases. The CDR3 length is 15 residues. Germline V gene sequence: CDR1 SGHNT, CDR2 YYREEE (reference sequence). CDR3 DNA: TGTGCCAGCAGCCCAGACACAAAAGGCCCCGATACGCAGTATTGT. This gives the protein CASSPDTKGPDTQYC.

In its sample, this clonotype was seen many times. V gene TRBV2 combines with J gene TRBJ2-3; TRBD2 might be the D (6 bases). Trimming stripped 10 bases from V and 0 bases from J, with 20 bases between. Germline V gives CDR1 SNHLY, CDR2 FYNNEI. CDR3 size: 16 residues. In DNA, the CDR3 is TGTGCCACCACCCCGACCAAGCGGGCGAGCACAGATACGCAGTATTTT. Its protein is CATTPTKRASTDTQYF.